A single sample gave rise to the 8 T cell receptor beta chains below, sequenced in a study of identical twins. TCRdb reanalysed the 5' RACE reads using MiXCR and keeps one entry per CDR3 protein. The sample carries 1.5 million to 2 million distinct CDR3 sequences, roughly 35% recorded once. What was sequenced was cord blood. The receptors derive from a newborn girl in good health.

The J gene is TRBJ1-1, the V gene TRBV29-1; D might be TRBD1 (5 bases). The CDR3 totals 13 residues. Germline V gene lookup returns CDR1 SQVTM and CDR2 ANQGSEA. V gave up 6 bases and J gave up 3 bases, with 14 bases separating them. The CDR3 loop is CSVGGGRDTEAFF. The CDR3 nucleotides are TGCAGCGTCGGGGGAGGGCGGGACACTGAAGCTTTCTTT. The full variable domain, its missing parts supplied by reference TRBV29-1 and TRBJ1-1, is SAVISQKPSRDICQRGTSLTIQCQVDSQVTMMFWYRQQPGQSLTLIATANQGSEATYESGFVIDKFPISRPNLTFSTLTVSNMSPEDSSIYLCSVGGGRDTEAFFGQGTRLTVV.

This CDR3 reads CASSSLLGGARTYNEQYF. CDR3 DNA: TGTGCCAGCAGCTCACTACTCGGCGGGGCTAGAACTTACAATGAGCAGTACTTC. The chain has TRBV11-2 and TRBJ2-5; perhaps TRBD2 as D (6 bases). This CDR3 has 18 residues. Germline CDR1 is SGHAT and CDR2 is FQNNGV. The germline V and J ends were trimmed by 4 bases and 11 bases, with 32 bases remaining between them.

The J gene is TRBJ2-1, the V gene TRBV27, with 9 bases aligning to TRBD2. The J call may not be correct, given that the DNA end is closer to TRBJ2-7. Germline V lookup: CDR1 MNHEY, CDR2 SMNVEV (reference sequence). This CDR3 contains 15 residues. DNA for the CDR3: TGTGCCAGCAGTGCGCCGGGACTAGCTCGGAATGAGCAGTACTTC. This encodes CASSAPGLARNEQYF.

This clonotype was recorded a few times. The chain employs TRBV10-3 and TRBJ1-1, with D uncertain. Germline loops: CDR1 ENHRY, CDR2 SYGVKD. The CDR3 consists of 12 residues. Trimming took 6 bases from V and 0 from J, leaving 5 bases between them. CDR3 nucleotide sequence: TGTGCCATCAGACACGTGAACACTGAAGCTTTCTTT. Translated: CAIRHVNTEAFF.

V is TRBV25-1 and J is TRBJ1-5, with D perhaps matching TRBD1 (5 bases). Trimming shortened V by 6 bases and J by 4 bases, and 16 bases separated the two germline ends. Germline V gene data show CDR1 as MGHDK and CDR2 as SYGVNS. CDR3 length: 15 residues. CDR3 DNA sequence: TGTGCCAGCAGCCCAGGGTTACACAGTAATCAGCCCCAGCATTTT. This gives the protein CASSPGLHSNQPQHF.

The chain couples TRBV14 to TRBJ2-1, with 12 bases fitting TRBD2. The better agreement between TRBJ2-7 and the DNA end casts doubt on the J call. Germline V CDR1 and CDR2: SGHDN, FVKESK. This CDR3 is 18 amino acids long. The chain's CDR3 is CASSRGTPSGRGYNEQYF. CDR3 sequence (DNA): TGTGCCAGCAGCCGAGGTACTCCTAGCGGGAGGGGCTATAATGAGCAGTACTTC.

The gene calls are TRBV20-1 and TRBJ2-1; the D call may be TRBD1 or TRBD2 (5 bases each). Germline CDR1 is DFQATT and CDR2 is SNEGSKA (reference sequence). The CDR3 spans 14 residues. The V and J ends lost 4 bases and 3 bases respectively, with 13 bases between them. Here the CDR3 reads CSAKGRTVYNEQFF. The CDR3 region has the DNA TGCAGTGCTAAGGGGCGGACTGTCTACAATGAGCAGTTCTTC.

This clonotype has more than one count but fewer than ten. The gene calls are TRBV27 and TRBJ2-1; D uncertain. Trimming cost V 3 bases and J 9 bases, with 18 bases left between them. Looked up from germline, CDR1 is MNHEY and CDR2 is SMNVEV (reference sequence). CDR3 length: 15 residues. The CDR3 protein is CASSFSMVLRGEQFF. The CDR3 DNA reads as TGTGCCAGCAGTTTCTCCATGGTGCTGCGCGGTGAGCAGTTCTTC.